This T cell receptor beta chain was found in a study of T cells in Graves' hyperthyroidism and ophthalmopathy. The junction had 11 bases not matched to a gene; V was cut back by 7 bases and J by 7 bases. This CDR3 spans 14 amino acids. The germline CDR1 and CDR2 sequences are MDHEN and SYDVKM. Template material for amplifying TCR beta CDR3 regions consisted of RNA transcripts. First-round RT-PCR with HTBI primers amplified the TCR CDR3 region. TCRdb reanalysed the multiplex PCR reads using MiXCR and keeps one entry per CDR3 protein. The repertoire includes 600,000 or so distinct CDR3 sequences, around 15% of them detected once, and under 15% sits in the top ten.

The specimen was blood. The rearrangement links TRBV28 to TRBJ1-2, with TRBD1 matching over 8 bases. This receptor was obtained from a woman in her forties or fifties with Graves' ophthalmopathy. The CDR3 reads CASNTPGQASGYTF. CDR3 in DNA: TGTGCCAGCAACACCCCGGGACAGGCGAGTGGCTACACCTTC.